Each of the 23 T cell receptor beta chains below was sequenced from the same sample in a study of shared clonotypes between healthy human individuals. TCRdb's copy holds only in-frame clones and misses some; the assay was immunoSEQ multiplex PCR. The sample lists 1.6 million or so clones; roughly 96% were seen once. Sequences were obtained from naive CD4+ T cells sorted from blood. Described subset: CD45RA+ positively selected. These receptors came from a young man in good health.

This chain links TRBV4-3 with TRBJ2-2; 8 positions match TRBD1. Germline V gives CDR1 LGHNA, CDR2 YSLEER. The CDR3 totals 17 residues. Trimming at V came to 0 bases and at J to 3 bases, leaving 6 bases not matched to a gene. The CDR3 is CASSQEGRTGYTGELFF. The CDR3 DNA is TGCGCCAGCAGCCAAGAGGGGCGGACAGGGTACACCGGGGAGCTGTTTTTT.

V is TRBV6-5 and J is TRBJ2-7, with TRBD1 matching over 11 bases. The ends lost 0 bases at V and 5 bases at J; junction bases unmatched: 6. CDR3 length equals 16 residues. The germline gives CDR1 MNHEY, CDR2 SVGAGI. The CDR3 reads CASSYSVGTGGNEQYF. The CDR3 nucleotides read TGTGCCAGCAGTTACTCCGTCGGGACAGGGGGAAACGAGCAGTACTTC.

The chain carries TRBV7-5 and TRBJ1-3. TRBV7-5 is a pseudogene segment. This CDR3 region has 12 residues. In DNA, the CDR3 is TGTGTCAGAAGCTCGTTGGGAGACACCATATATTTT. This codes for CVRSSLGDTIYF.

The rearrangement joins TRBV10-3 to TRBJ2-7; a possible D gene is TRBD1 (5 bases). Deletions cut 10 bases from V and 3 bases from J, with 13 bases between. Looked up from germline, CDR1 is ENHRY and CDR2 is SYGVKD. The CDR3 length is 12 residues. The CDR3 DNA sequence: TGTGCCACCGAGGCACAGGACTACGAGCAGTACTTC. As protein: CATEAQDYEQYF.

CDR3 amino acids: CASSDSGLNGEQYF. In nucleotides, the CDR3 is TGTGCCAGCAGTGATTCTGGGCTCAATGGCGAGCAGTACTTC. The rearrangement joins TRBV25-1 to TRBJ2-7; D is ambiguous. V lost 3 bases, J lost 6 bases, and 15 bases lay in between. The CDR3 contains 14 residues. The germline CDR1 and CDR2 sequences are MGHDK and SYGVNS.

This chain connects TRBV10-3 to TRBJ1-1; 9 nucleotides match TRBD1. From germline, CDR1 is ENHRY and CDR2 SYGVKD. Trimming removed 6 bases from V and 5 bases from J; junction bases left unmatched: 1. This CDR3 region has 12 residues. CDR3 amino acids: CAIRDRGTEAFF. The DNA of the CDR3 is TGTGCCATCAGGGACAGGGGTACTGAAGCTTTCTTT.

This chain joins TRBV28 and TRBJ1-4; 9 bases are shared with TRBD1. The CDR3 runs 15 residues. The germline CDR1 and CDR2 sequences are MDHEN and SYDVKM. J lost 7 bases, V lost 5 bases, and 8 bases had no gene match. CDR3 in amino acids: CASSTWTGAIEKLFF. In nucleotides, the CDR3 is TGTGCCAGCAGTACCTGGACAGGGGCTATTGAAAAACTGTTTTTT.

CDR3 bases: TGTGCCAGCAGCCCCCTTCGGGGGTCGGTTGATACGCAGTATTTT. Translating it yields CASSPLRGSVDTQYF. V usage is TRBV11-2 and J usage is TRBJ2-3; TRBD2 might be the D (6 bases). V lost 5 bases, J lost 6 bases, and 18 bases lay in between. Germline CDR1 and CDR2: SGHAT and FQNNGV. This CDR3 contains 15 residues.

The chain uses TRBV7-2 and TRBJ2-1, with 10 bases identical to TRBD2. Germline V gene lookup returns CDR1 SGHTA and CDR2 FQGNSA. V dropped 5 bases and J dropped 4; count of bases not matched to a gene: 17. The CDR3 runs to 19 residues. CDR3 protein: CASSLVSGLAEPTYNEQFF. CDR3 bases: TGTGCCAGCAGCCTTGTATCCGGACTAGCGGAGCCGACATACAATGAGCAGTTCTTC.

This chain uses TRBV15 with TRBJ2-1; D could derive from TRBD1 or TRBD2 (5 bases each). The V end was cut by 5 bases, the J end by 3 bases, with 11 bases between. The germline V gene encodes CDR1 LNHNV and CDR2 YYDKDF (reference sequence). The CDR3 consists of 14 residues. Here the CDR3 reads CATSPGAGYNEQFF. The CDR3 nucleotides are TGTGCCACCAGCCCCGGGGCGGGCTACAATGAGCAGTTCTTC.

The rearrangement uses TRBV28 and TRBJ1-2; D possibly corresponds to TRBD1 (6 bases). Germline values: CDR1 MDHEN, CDR2 SYDVKM. The CDR3 has 14 residues. V was shortened by 6 bases and J by 7 bases, with 18 bases between the two germline ends. The CDR3 region is CASSKDYRAGGYTF. DNA of the CDR3: TGTGCCAGCAGCAAAGATTACAGGGCCGGTGGCTACACCTTC.

The rearrangement links TRBV30 to TRBJ2-7; 8 nucleotides align to TRBD2. CDR1 is GTSNPN, CDR2 SVGIG, per germline (reference sequence). The CDR3 is 12 amino acids. Trimming removed 5 bases from V and 5 bases from J; junction bases left unmatched: 5. In DNA, the CDR3 is TGTGCCTGGGAAGCGGGAGTCCACGAGCAGTACTTC. Protein product: CAWEAGVHEQYF.

J is TRBJ1-2 and V is TRBV28; D possibly corresponds to TRBD1 (5 bases). This CDR3 has 15 amino acids. With 2 bases removed from V and 7 bases from J, the gap between germline ends came to 17 bases. Germline values: CDR1 MDHEN, CDR2 SYDVKM. In nucleotides, the CDR3 is TGTGCCAGCAGTTTAATTCAGGGATCTCCGGGTGGCTACACCTTC. Translation: CASSLIQGSPGGYTF.

This clone was found once. V gene TRBV5-4 combines with J gene TRBJ1-1; tentative D call: TRBD1 (5 bases). The CDR3 is 13 amino acids. CDR1 and CDR2 from the germline V gene are SGHNT and YYREEE (reference sequence). V lost 4 bases to trimming and J lost 11 bases, with 18 bases between them. This CDR3 reads CASSSKQGVEAFF. For the CDR3, the DNA is TGTGCCAGCAGCAGCAAACAAGGGGTCGAGGCTTTCTTT.

This clone was detected once. The CDR3 DNA is TGTGCCAGCAGCTTAGTGGGACTAGCGGGAATGAATGAGCAGTTCTTC. Encoded protein: CASSLVGLAGMNEQFF. The gene calls are TRBV11-2 and TRBJ2-1, with 13 bases matching TRBD2. Germline-derived CDR1 and CDR2 are SGHAT and FQNNGV. This CDR3 is built from 16 residues. The J segment lost 7 bases and the V segment lost 1 base, leaving 4 bases of the junction unmatched.

The CDR3 loop reads CASSGGRAGYGYTF. The CDR3 DNA sequence: TGTGCCAGCAGTGGAGGCAGGGCGGGGTATGGCTACACCTTC. This chain connects TRBV6-1 to TRBJ1-2, with D tentatively TRBD1 (5 bases). This CDR3 is 14 amino acids long. CDR1 is MNHNS and CDR2 is SASEGT in the germline V gene. V lost 4 bases and J lost 5, with 14 bases in between.

The chain is built from TRBV28 and TRBJ1-1; perhaps TRBD1 as D (5 bases). Germline-derived CDR1 and CDR2 are MDHEN and SYDVKM. V was pared by 7 bases and J by 6 bases, with 15 bases between. CDR3 length: 13 residues. This chain's CDR3 is CASTLPGSPEAFF. CDR3 nucleotide sequence: TGTGCCAGCACCCTGCCAGGGTCCCCTGAAGCTTTCTTT.

This clone was recorded once. The genes are TRBV6-5 and TRBJ2-7; possibly TRBD1 or TRBD2 for D (5 bases each). From germline, CDR1 is MNHEY and CDR2 SVGAGI. With 7 bases removed from V and 1 base from J, the gap between germline ends came to 17 bases. There are 15 residues in the CDR3. CDR3 coding DNA: TGTGCCAGCAATCCGGGACCCATTGTTTCCTACGAGCAGTACTTC. The encoded protein is CASNPGPIVSYEQYF.

The J gene is TRBJ2-2, the V gene TRBV9, with D possibly matching TRBD2 (5 bases). Deletions cut 0 bases from V and 3 bases from J, with 12 bases between. The CDR3 loop spans 16 amino acids. Germline CDR1 SGDLS, CDR2 YYNGEE. CDR3 amino acids: CASSVDEGSYTGELFF. As DNA, the CDR3 is TGTGCCAGCAGCGTAGATGAGGGTTCTTACACCGGGGAGCTGTTTTTT.

The genes are TRBV4-3 and TRBJ2-7, with a tentative D call TRBD1 (5 bases). Germline V gene data show CDR1 as LGHNA and CDR2 as YSLEER. The ends were cut back, 0 bases at V and 3 bases at J, with 12 bases in the middle. CDR3 length: 15 amino acids. CDR3 in DNA: TGCGCCAGCAGCCAAGATCAAGGACACATCTACGAGCAGTACTTC. Amino acids: CASSQDQGHIYEQYF.

This clone has just one count. The rearrangement uses TRBV7-2 and TRBJ2-1, with D perhaps matching TRBD1 (5 bases). Germline loops: CDR1 SGHTA, CDR2 FQGNSA. This CDR3 region has 15 residues. Trimming removed 4 bases from V and 5 bases from J, with 15 bases in between. CDR3: CASSSPRGLHNEQFF. CDR3 DNA sequence: TGTGCCAGCAGCTCACCTAGGGGCTTACACAATGAGCAGTTCTTC.

The rearrangement joins TRBV21-1 to TRBJ2-1; the D call in the table, TRBD2, was not verified against the DNA. TRBV21-1 counts as a pseudogene. CDR3 size: 21 residues. CDR3 DNA sequence: TGTGCCAGCAGCAAAGGATCTATTAGCGGGGGAACCGACGGCTCCTACAATGAGCAGTTCTTC. Protein sequence: CASSKGSISGGTDGSYNEQFF.

The CDR3 coding sequence is TGTGCCAGCAGCTTGTTGCCCAGCACAGATACGCAGTATTTT. Encoded protein: CASSLLPSTDTQYF. This chain links TRBV5-4 with TRBJ2-3; D unclear. The CDR3 totals 14 residues. Germline V lookup: CDR1 SGHNT, CDR2 YYREEE (reference sequence). V was cut by 1 base and J by 0 bases, with 6 bases left in between.